This TCR beta chain was sequenced during a study of blood T cell repertoires in COVID-19. Study as a whole: There were acute and convalescent COVID-19 samples, and they came from the United States, Italy and Spain. In each case, the material was cDNA or gDNA derived from T cells, B-cell-depleted T cells, or PBMCs.

The CDR3 covers 17 residues. Trimming cost V 1 base and J 9 bases; bases outside gene matches: 12. Germline V CDR1 and CDR2: LNHNV, YYDKDF (reference sequence). Assay used: immunoSEQ multiplex PCR; TCRdb lists only in-frame clones, some missing. This sample has 30,000 to 45,000 clones, with around 85% found just once. The sequenced sample was peripheral blood. The V and J genes are TRBV15 and TRBJ2-4; 10 bases are shared with TRBD1. The sequence derives from an elderly man with active or convalescent COVID-19. For the CDR3, the DNA is TGTGCCACCAGCAGAGTCGGGACAGGGGAGGAATATAGCATTCAGTACTTC. Its translation is CATSRVGTGEEYSIQYF. The full variable domain, completed using reference TRBV15 and TRBJ2-4, is DAMVIQNPRYQVTQFGKPVTLSCSQTLNHNVMYWYQQKSSQAPKLLFHYYDKDFNNEADTPDNFQSRRPNTSFCFLDIRSPGLGDTAMYLCATSRVGTGEEYSIQYFGAGTRLSVL.